These 10 T cell receptor beta chains were all obtained from the same sample, sequenced in a study of T cell responses to AZD1222 COVID-19 vaccine. Assay used: immunoSEQ multiplex PCR; TCRdb lists only in-frame clones, some missing. The repertoire holds about 150,000 clones, with approximately 87% as singletons. This specimen consisted of peripheral blood, obtained 28 days after the second AZD1222 dose. The receptor source for this set is an adult who received the AZD1222 COVID-19 vaccine.

The J gene is TRBJ2-3, the V gene TRBV23-1, with D tentatively TRBD1 or TRBD2 (5 bases each). TRBV23-1 is placed among ORFs of uncertain function. V lost 2 bases, J lost 1 base, and 7 bases lay in between. This CDR3 contains 14 residues. CDR3 region: CASSQGGCTDTQYF. The CDR3, as DNA: TGCGCCAGCAGTCAAGGGGGTTGCACAGATACGCAGTATTTT.

This chain connects TRBV30 to TRBJ1-6, with 9 bases fitting TRBD1. The CDR3 spans 14 residues. V shed 5 bases, J shed 9 bases, and the junction held 8 bases outside the gene matches. The germline V gene encodes CDR1 GTSNPN and CDR2 SVGIG (reference sequence). CDR3: CAWEPGQGSSPLHF. The CDR3 DNA reads TGTGCCTGGGAACCTGGACAGGGGAGTTCACCCCTCCACTTT. The full variable domain, in which reference TRBV30 and TRBJ1-6 provide the parts outside the CDR3, is SQTIHQWPATLVQPVGSPLSLECTVEGTSNPNLYWYRQAAGRGLQLLFYSVGIGQISSEVPQNLSASRPQDRQFILSSKKLLLSDSGFYLCAWEPGQGSSPLHFGNGTRLTVT.

V usage is TRBV28 and J usage is TRBJ2-4, with TRBD2 matching over 7 bases. Germline CDR1 and CDR2: MDHEN and SYDVKM. Trimming at V came to 6 bases and at J to 3 bases, leaving 8 bases not matched to a gene. The CDR3 runs 15 residues. The CDR3 bases are TGTGCCAGCAGCCCAGGGTCGGGAGGCAAAAACATTCAGTACTTC. Translating gives CASSPGSGGKNIQYF.

CDR3 amino acids: CASSSDLEALGYSNQPQHF. The CDR3 DNA follows: TGTGCCAGCAGCTCGGACTTAGAGGCATTGGGGTATAGCAATCAGCCCCAGCATTTT. This chain links TRBV7-9 with TRBJ1-5; no definite D call. CDR1 and CDR2 (germline): SEHNR, FQNEAQ (reference sequence). The CDR3 consists of 19 residues. V was clipped by 4 bases and J by 0 bases, with 22 bases between them.

The count of this clone is one. The chain joins TRBV18 to TRBJ2-7; TRBD2 matches 7 bases. Germline values: CDR1 KGHSH, CDR2 LQKENI. The V and J ends lost 6 bases and 3 bases, in that order; junction bases with no gene match: 11. The CDR3 totals 15 residues. The CDR3 nucleotides are TGTGCCAGCTCCCTAGGACTAGGGAGTAACTACGAGCAGTACTTC. As protein: CASSLGLGSNYEQYF.

The CDR3 sequence: CASSPGTSGAPAYTQYF. The CDR3 DNA reads TGTGCCAGCAGTCCCGGGACTAGCGGGGCTCCCGCATATACGCAGTATTTT. This chain links TRBV5-4 with TRBJ2-3, with 13 bases that match TRBD2. Unmatched junction bases numbered 13, after V lost 5 bases and J lost 7 bases. This CDR3 has 17 residues. Germline CDR1 is SGHNT and CDR2 is YYREEE (reference sequence).

The genes are TRBV5-4 and TRBJ2-2; D unresolved. Trimming cost V 0 bases and J 3 bases, with 12 bases left between them. Germline V CDR1 and CDR2: SGHNT, YYREEE (reference sequence). The CDR3 runs to 16 residues. CDR3 nucleotides: TGTGCCAGCAGCTTGGATCCGGGTAGGCACACCGGGGAGCTGTTTTTT. It encodes CASSLDPGRHTGELFF. The entire variable domain, with the rest obtained from reference TRBV5-4 and TRBJ2-2, is as follows: ETGVTQSPTHLIKTRGQQVTLRCSSQSGHNTVSWYQQALGQGPQFIFQYYREEENGRGNFPPRFSGLQFPNYSSELNVNALELDDSALYLCASSLDPGRHTGELFFGEGSRLTVL.

V usage is TRBV19 and J usage is TRBJ1-5, with 8 bases aligning to TRBD1. The CDR3 spans 14 residues. CDR1 is LNHDA, CDR2 SQIVND, per germline (reference sequence). Unmatched junction bases numbered 8, after V lost 5 bases and J lost 8 bases. CDR3 protein: CASSVGTGREPQHF. The DNA for the CDR3 is TGTGCCAGTAGTGTCGGGACAGGTCGTGAGCCCCAGCATTTT.

The genes are TRBV18 and TRBJ1-4; D unclear. CDR3 length: 13 amino acids. Trimming left V 6 bases short and J 5 bases short, with 10 bases between. CDR1 is KGHSH and CDR2 is LQKENI in the germline V gene. CDR3 nucleotides: TGTGCCAGCTCTCAAATGGGGAATGAAAAACTGTTTTTT. It translates to CASSQMGNEKLFF.

The chain uses TRBV11-2 and TRBJ2-5; 7 bases fit TRBD1. V dropped 5 bases and J dropped 5; count of bases not matched to a gene: 8. This CDR3 comprises 14 residues. In germline, CDR1 is SGHAT, CDR2 FQNNGV. CDR3 region: CASSLRQGTETQYF. In DNA form, the CDR3 reads TGTGCCAGCAGCCTACGACAGGGAACGGAGACCCAGTACTTC.